The rows below give T cell receptor beta chains drawn from one sample of a study of T cell responses to AZD1222 COVID-19 vaccine. Using immunoSEQ multiplex PCR, the repertoire was profiled, and TCRdb retains in-frame clones only, with some absent. The repertoire holds 120,000 to 150,000 clones, with about nine tenths as singletons. Sample: peripheral blood, taken on day 0 of MenACWY control vaccination. These receptors all stem from an adult in good health. CDR3s include the opening cysteine and the closing phenylalanine or tryptophan. Each record gives: J gene, clone size, V gene, D gene, CDR3 protein, CDR3 DNA. The D gene is left open where the match is weak. Not all rows give a size; the values are once, few, many and, for expanded clones, a class.

j_call: TRBJ2-1; clone_size: -; v_call: TRBV28; d_call: -; cdr3_aa: CASSWDEQFF; cdr3_nt: TGTGCCAGCAGTTGGGATGAGCAGTTCTTC
j_call: TRBJ2-7; clone_size: -; v_call: TRBV30; d_call: TRBD2; cdr3_aa: CAWSPLSGSREQYF; cdr3_nt: TGTGCCTGGAGCCCATTAAGCGGGAGTCGAGAGCAGTACTTC
j_call: TRBJ1-4; clone_size: -; v_call: TRBV5-1; d_call: -; cdr3_aa: CASSEGYGEKLFF; cdr3_nt: TGCGCCAGCAGCGAGGGGTATGGTGAAAAACTGTTTTTT
j_call: TRBJ1-2; clone_size: once; v_call: TRBV30; d_call: -; cdr3_aa: CAWSVWGFRGYTF; cdr3_nt: TGTGCCTGGAGTGTATGGGGGTTCCGGGGCTACACCTTC
j_call: TRBJ2-3; clone_size: -; v_call: TRBV5-1; d_call: -; cdr3_aa: CASSSGTVADTQYF; cdr3_nt: TGCGCCAGCAGCTCCGGGACTGTGGCAGATACGCAGTATTTT
j_call: TRBJ1-2; clone_size: -; v_call: TRBV9; d_call: -; cdr3_aa: CASSPGALGYTF; cdr3_nt: TGTGCCAGCAGCCCGGGGGCTTTGGGCTACACCTTC
j_call: TRBJ1-1; clone_size: -; v_call: TRBV4-1; d_call: -; cdr3_aa: CASSQTWGIEAFF; cdr3_nt: TGCGCCAGCAGCCAGACTTGGGGAATCGAAGCTTTCTTT
j_call: TRBJ2-2; clone_size: -; v_call: TRBV18; d_call: TRBD1; cdr3_aa: CASSPNRGPLQNTGELFF; cdr3_nt: TGTGCCAGCTCACCGAACAGGGGCCCCCTACAAAACACCGGGGAGCTGTTTTTT
j_call: TRBJ2-3; clone_size: -; v_call: TRBV5-1; d_call: TRBD1; cdr3_aa: CASSADRSTDTQYF; cdr3_nt: TGCGCCAGCAGCGCGGACAGGAGCACAGATACGCAGTATTTT
j_call: TRBJ2-1; clone_size: -; v_call: TRBV11-1; d_call: TRBD2; cdr3_aa: CASSLAGLAGGFEQFF; cdr3_nt: TGTGCCAGCAGCTTAGCGGGGCTAGCGGGGGGTTTTGAGCAGTTCTTC
j_call: TRBJ1-1; clone_size: -; v_call: TRBV6-6; d_call: -; cdr3_aa: CASSYSSGVNTEAFF; cdr3_nt: TGTGCCAGCAGTTACTCCTCGGGAGTGAACACTGAAGCTTTCTTT
j_call: TRBJ2-3; clone_size: -; v_call: TRBV7-9; d_call: TRBD2; cdr3_aa: CASSPGTSGRAGTQYF; cdr3_nt: TGTGCCAGCAGCCCTGGGACTAGCGGGAGGGCCGGTACGCAGTATTTT
j_call: TRBJ1-2; clone_size: -; v_call: TRBV7-8; d_call: -; cdr3_aa: CASSLWTDNYGYTF; cdr3_nt: TGTGCCAGCAGCCTTTGGACGGATAACTATGGCTACACCTTC
j_call: TRBJ1-6; clone_size: -; v_call: TRBV18; d_call: -; cdr3_aa: CASSPPGGANSPLHF; cdr3_nt: TGTGCCAGCTCACCACCGGGGGGGGCGAATTCACCCCTCCACTTT
j_call: TRBJ1-1; clone_size: once; v_call: TRBV3-1/TRBV3-2; d_call: -; cdr3_aa: CASSQGEREAFF; cdr3_nt: TGTGCCAGCAGCCAAGGGGAGAGGGAAGCTTTCTTT
j_call: TRBJ1-1; clone_size: few; v_call: TRBV2; d_call: -; cdr3_aa: CASSEESVPLGTEAFF; cdr3_nt: TGTGCCAGCAGTGAAGAATCGGTTCCGTTGGGGACTGAAGCTTTCTTT
j_call: TRBJ2-3; clone_size: -; v_call: TRBV7-3; d_call: -; cdr3_aa: CASSLMGPTDTQYF; cdr3_nt: TGTGCCAGCAGCTTAATGGGCCCGACAGATACGCAGTATTTT
j_call: TRBJ1-1; clone_size: -; v_call: TRBV7-8; d_call: -; cdr3_aa: CASSLMGPKTNTEAFF; cdr3_nt: TGTGCCAGCAGCTTAATGGGTCCTAAGACGAACACTGAAGCTTTCTTT
j_call: TRBJ2-7; clone_size: -; v_call: TRBV30; d_call: -; cdr3_aa: CAWKARGRGLAVSYEQYF; cdr3_nt: TGTGCCTGGAAGGCCCGTGGAAGGGGGCTAGCGGTGTCCTACGAGCAGTACTTC
j_call: TRBJ2-7; clone_size: -; v_call: TRBV29-1; d_call: -; cdr3_aa: CSVEGLRSSGRDPYEQYF; cdr3_nt: TGCAGCGTTGAAGGTCTGAGATCGAGCGGACGGGACCCCTACGAGCAGTACTTC
j_call: TRBJ1-2; clone_size: -; v_call: TRBV19; d_call: TRBD1; cdr3_aa: CASSTLQGIRGYTF; cdr3_nt: TGTGCCAGTAGTACGTTACAGGGGATACGTGGCTACACCTTC
j_call: TRBJ2-1; clone_size: once; v_call: TRBV28; d_call: -; cdr3_aa: CASSLGTLDNEQFF; cdr3_nt: TGTGCCAGCAGTTTAGGGACGCTTGACAATGAGCAGTTCTTC
j_call: TRBJ1-3; clone_size: -; v_call: TRBV3-1/TRBV3-2; d_call: -; cdr3_aa: CASSQDEDRGNTIYF; cdr3_nt: TGTGCCAGCAGCCAAGATGAAGACAGGGGAAACACCATATATTTT
j_call: TRBJ2-7; clone_size: -; v_call: TRBV10-1; d_call: -; cdr3_aa: CASSESTDEQYF; cdr3_nt: TGCGCCAGCAGTGAGTCGACGGACGAGCAGTACTTC
j_call: TRBJ2-7; clone_size: -; v_call: TRBV19; d_call: -; cdr3_aa: CASSLVVTGRGQYF; cdr3_nt: TGTGCCAGTAGTCTCGTCGTTACAGGACGAGGGCAGTACTTC
j_call: TRBJ2-7; clone_size: -; v_call: TRBV6-1; d_call: TRBD2; cdr3_aa: CASSEASGTSRYEQYF; cdr3_nt: TGTGCCAGCAGTGAAGCGTCCGGGACTAGTAGGTACGAGCAGTACTTC
j_call: TRBJ2-1; clone_size: -; v_call: TRBV19; d_call: -; cdr3_aa: CATGRDRRYNEQFF; cdr3_nt: TGTGCCACCGGACGTGACAGGCGCTACAATGAGCAGTTCTTC
j_call: TRBJ1-4; clone_size: -; v_call: TRBV5-6; d_call: TRBD1; cdr3_aa: CASSWARQGNEKLFF; cdr3_nt: TGTGCCAGCAGCTGGGCGAGACAGGGGAATGAAAAACTGTTTTTT
j_call: TRBJ1-1; clone_size: -; v_call: TRBV18; d_call: -; cdr3_aa: CASSPGSNTEAFF; cdr3_nt: TGTGCCAGCTCACCAGGTTCTAACACTGAAGCTTTCTTT
j_call: TRBJ1-5; clone_size: -; v_call: TRBV4-2; d_call: -; cdr3_aa: CASSQEEGLNQPQHF; cdr3_nt: TGTGCCAGCAGCCAAGAAGAGGGACTAAATCAGCCCCAGCATTTT
j_call: TRBJ2-1; clone_size: -; v_call: TRBV5-4; d_call: -; cdr3_aa: CASSPRTESNEQFF; cdr3_nt: TGTGCCAGCAGCCCGAGGACAGAGAGCAATGAGCAGTTCTTC
j_call: TRBJ1-2; clone_size: -; v_call: TRBV4-1; d_call: TRBD1; cdr3_aa: CASRRVGQNYGYTF; cdr3_nt: TGCGCCAGCAGAAGGGTGGGACAGAACTATGGCTACACCTTC
j_call: TRBJ2-3; clone_size: -; v_call: TRBV27; d_call: -; cdr3_aa: CASSSRGTGTDTQYF; cdr3_nt: TGTGCCAGCAGTTCCAGGGGCACGGGGACAGATACGCAGTATTTT
j_call: TRBJ2-7; clone_size: -; v_call: TRBV28; d_call: -; cdr3_aa: CASSFSPERLSYEQYF; cdr3_nt: TGTGCCAGCAGTTTTTCCCCAGAAAGACTCTCCTACGAGCAGTACTTC
j_call: TRBJ2-1; clone_size: -; v_call: TRBV9; d_call: TRBD2; cdr3_aa: CASSPRTSGHNEQFF; cdr3_nt: TGTGCCAGCAGCCCTCGGACTAGCGGCCACAATGAGCAGTTCTTC
j_call: TRBJ1-1; clone_size: -; v_call: TRBV4-2; d_call: TRBD1; cdr3_aa: CASSQGDRDNTEAFF; cdr3_nt: TGTGCCAGCAGCCAAGGGGACAGGGACAACACTGAAGCTTTCTTT
j_call: TRBJ2-5; clone_size: -; v_call: TRBV4-1; d_call: -; cdr3_aa: CASSQTPAQETQYF; cdr3_nt: TGCGCCAGCAGCCAAACCCCAGCTCAAGAGACCCAGTACTTC
j_call: TRBJ1-1; clone_size: -; v_call: TRBV19; d_call: -; cdr3_aa: CASSRASNTEAFF; cdr3_nt: TGTGCCAGTAGCCGGGCCTCGAACACTGAAGCTTTCTTT
j_call: TRBJ2-3; clone_size: -; v_call: TRBV9; d_call: TRBD2; cdr3_aa: CASSAPPGGPSDTQYF; cdr3_nt: TGTGCCAGCAGCGCCCCTCCGGGGGGGCCTTCAGATACGCAGTATTTT
j_call: TRBJ1-2; clone_size: -; v_call: TRBV28; d_call: -; cdr3_aa: CASSSGINGYTF; cdr3_nt: TGTGCCAGCAGTTCCGGGATTAATGGCTACACCTTC
j_call: TRBJ2-3; clone_size: -; v_call: TRBV7-9; d_call: TRBD2; cdr3_aa: CASSHTSGRDTDTQYF; cdr3_nt: TGTGCCAGCAGCCATACTAGCGGGCGTGACACAGATACGCAGTATTTT
j_call: TRBJ1-2; clone_size: -; v_call: TRBV18; d_call: -; cdr3_aa: CASSRGENYGYTF; cdr3_nt: TGTGCCAGCTCGAGGGGGGAGAACTATGGCTACACCTTC
j_call: TRBJ1-5; clone_size: -; v_call: TRBV7-9; d_call: TRBD1; cdr3_aa: CASSLWGTGDQPQHF; cdr3_nt: TGTGCCAGCAGCTTATGGGGGACAGGGGATCAGCCCCAGCATTTT
j_call: TRBJ2-2; clone_size: -; v_call: TRBV10-2; d_call: TRBD2; cdr3_aa: CAGGERESTRELFF; cdr3_nt: TGCGCCGGTGGCGAGCGGGAGAGCACCAGGGAGCTGTTTTTT